The T cell receptor beta chain described here comes from a study of vaccination effects on CD4 cells after COVID-19. Study-wide results and limits: Whether induced by infection or by vaccine, clones showed marked clonal contraction late after vaccination. Early timepoints after infection were absent, and convalescent patients were few in the study.

As to this clone: What it recognizes is unknown.

The CDR3 sequence is 17 residues long. Trimming left V 3 bases short and J 0 bases short, with 15 bases between. The V gene's germline CDR1 is KGHSH and CDR2 LQKENI. Sequencing was performed with immunoSEQ multiplex PCR; in TCRdb, only in-frame clones are kept and a portion is missing. The table has 72,000 or so clones, 74% seen once; the top ten hold around 2.2%. Isolation of CD4+ T cells took place after approximately ten days of culture. The vaccine given was either BNT162b2 or mRNA-1273, in two doses. This chain connects TRBV18 to TRBJ2-1; the D call may be TRBD1 or TRBD2 (5 bases each). This TCR came from a human donor who received a COVID-19 vaccine. Specimen: CD4+ T cells from PBMCs cultured without peptide, collected after COVID-19 vaccination. Written as DNA, the CDR3 is TGTGCCAGCTCACCCCCCCGAGGGGACCACTCCTACAATGAGCAGTTCTTC. As protein: CASSPPRGDHSYNEQFF. Filled out from reference TRBV18 and TRBJ2-1, the complete variable domain reads NAGVMQNPRHLVRRRGQEARLRCSPMKGHSHVYWYRQLPEEGLKFMVYLQKENIIDESGMPKERFSAEFPKEGPSILRIQQVVRGDSAAYFCASSPPRGDHSYNEQFFGPGTRLTVL.